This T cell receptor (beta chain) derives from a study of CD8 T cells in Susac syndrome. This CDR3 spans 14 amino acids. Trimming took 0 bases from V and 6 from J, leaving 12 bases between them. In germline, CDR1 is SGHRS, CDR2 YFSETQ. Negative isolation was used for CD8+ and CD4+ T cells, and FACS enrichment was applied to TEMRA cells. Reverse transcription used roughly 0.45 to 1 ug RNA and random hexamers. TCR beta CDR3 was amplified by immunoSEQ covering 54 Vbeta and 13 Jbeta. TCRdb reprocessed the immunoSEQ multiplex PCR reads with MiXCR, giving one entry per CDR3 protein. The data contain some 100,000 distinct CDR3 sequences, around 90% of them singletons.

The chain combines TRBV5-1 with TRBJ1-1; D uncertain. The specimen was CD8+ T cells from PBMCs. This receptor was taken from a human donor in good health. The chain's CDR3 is CASSLGGGPAEAFF. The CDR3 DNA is TGCGCCAGCAGCTTGGGCGGAGGGCCTGCTGAAGCTTTCTTT.